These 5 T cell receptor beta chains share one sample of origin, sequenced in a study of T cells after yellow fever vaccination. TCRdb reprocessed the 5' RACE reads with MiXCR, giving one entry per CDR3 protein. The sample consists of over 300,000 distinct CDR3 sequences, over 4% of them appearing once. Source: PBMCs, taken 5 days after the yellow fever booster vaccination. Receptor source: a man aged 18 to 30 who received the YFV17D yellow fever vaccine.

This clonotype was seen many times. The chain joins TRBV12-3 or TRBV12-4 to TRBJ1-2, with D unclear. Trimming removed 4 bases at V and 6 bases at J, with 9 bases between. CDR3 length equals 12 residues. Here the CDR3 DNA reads TGTGCCAGCAGTTCGACCTGGAATGGCTACACCTTC. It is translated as CASSSTWNGYTF.

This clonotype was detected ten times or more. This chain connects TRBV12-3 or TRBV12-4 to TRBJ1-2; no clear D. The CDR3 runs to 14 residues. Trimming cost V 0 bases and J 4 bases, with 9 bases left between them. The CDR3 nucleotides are TGTGCCAGCAGTTTAGCCGGGGTCGGCTATGGCTACACCTTC. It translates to CASSLAGVGYGYTF.

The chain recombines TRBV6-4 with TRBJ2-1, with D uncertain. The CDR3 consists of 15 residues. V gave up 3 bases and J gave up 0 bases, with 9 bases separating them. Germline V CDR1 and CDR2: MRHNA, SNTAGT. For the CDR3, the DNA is TGTGCCAGCAGTGAGACGGTTAGCTCCTACAATGAGCAGTTCTTC. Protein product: CASSETVSSYNEQFF.

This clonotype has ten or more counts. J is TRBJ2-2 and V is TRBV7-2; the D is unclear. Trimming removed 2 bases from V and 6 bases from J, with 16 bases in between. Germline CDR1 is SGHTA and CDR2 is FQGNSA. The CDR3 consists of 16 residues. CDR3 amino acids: CASSLLGGPDPGELFF. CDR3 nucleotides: TGTGCCAGCAGCTTACTCGGTGGACCCGATCCCGGGGAGCTGTTTTTT. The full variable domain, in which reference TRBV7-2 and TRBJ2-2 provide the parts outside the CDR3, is GAGVSQSPSNKVTEKGKDVELRCDPISGHTALYWYRQSLGQGLEFLIYFQGNSAPDKSGLPSDRFSAERTGGSVSTLTIQRTQQEDSAVYLCASSLLGGPDPGELFFGEGSRLTVL.

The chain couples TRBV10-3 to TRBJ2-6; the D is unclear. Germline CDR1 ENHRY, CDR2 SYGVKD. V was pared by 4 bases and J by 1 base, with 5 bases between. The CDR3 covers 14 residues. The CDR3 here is CAISGGSGANVLTF. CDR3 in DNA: TGTGCCATCAGTGGGGGATCTGGGGCCAACGTCCTGACTTTC.